This TCR beta chain came from a study of Graves' ophthalmopathy and Graves' hyperthyroidism. The authors amplified TCR beta CDR3 regions, and they did so from RNA transcripts for repertoire sequencing. HTBI primers primed a first-round RT-PCR, and a second-round multiplex PCR followed. TCRdb re-analysed the multiplex PCR reads in MiXCR, keeping a single row per CDR3 protein. The sample yields hundreds of thousands of distinct CDR3 sequences, roughly 41% seen once. Pregnancy or lactation, uncontrolled infections and other autoimmune diseases were grounds for excluding patients. This clonotype was seen many times. The antigen remains unidentified. Study findings and constraints: In predicting ophthalmopathy progression, the model reached nearly 71% sensitivity and 72% to 85% specificity. Among expanded thyroid clonotypes above 0.001 frequency, most also occurred in blood.

The CDR3 runs to 15 residues. Trimming stripped 1 base from V and 1 base from J, with 10 bases between. Germline-derived CDR1 and CDR2 are MGHDK and SYGVNS. This sequence was found in an adult man with Graves' ophthalmopathy. The chain combines TRBV25-1 with TRBJ2-5; D ambiguous. Specimen: peripheral blood. CDR3 nucleotides: TGTGCCAGCAGTGAATCTGACGTAGGCCAAGAGACCCAGTACTTC. Translated: CASSESDVGQETQYF.